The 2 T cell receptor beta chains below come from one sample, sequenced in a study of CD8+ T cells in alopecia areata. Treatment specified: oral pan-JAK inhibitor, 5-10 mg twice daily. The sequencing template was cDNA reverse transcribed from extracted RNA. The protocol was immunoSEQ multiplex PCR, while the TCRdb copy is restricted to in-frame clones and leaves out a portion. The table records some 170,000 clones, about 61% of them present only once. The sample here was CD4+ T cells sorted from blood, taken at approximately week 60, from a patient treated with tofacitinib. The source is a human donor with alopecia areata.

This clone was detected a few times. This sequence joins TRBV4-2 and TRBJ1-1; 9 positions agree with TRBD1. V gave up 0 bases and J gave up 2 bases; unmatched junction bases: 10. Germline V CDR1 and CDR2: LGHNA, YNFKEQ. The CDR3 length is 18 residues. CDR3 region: CASSQDRPGQGLNTEAFF. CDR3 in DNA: TGTGCCAGCAGCCAAGATAGACCCGGACAGGGGCTAAACACTGAAGCTTTCTTT.

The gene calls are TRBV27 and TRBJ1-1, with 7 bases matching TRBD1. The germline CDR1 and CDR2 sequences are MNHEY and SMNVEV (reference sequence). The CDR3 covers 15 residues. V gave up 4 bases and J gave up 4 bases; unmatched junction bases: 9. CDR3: CASSSTTGWITEAFF. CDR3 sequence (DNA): TGTGCCAGCAGTTCCACGACAGGGTGGATCACTGAAGCTTTCTTT.